These T cell receptor beta chains were read from a single sample in a study of cytomegalovirus exposure and HLA in healthy donors. Method: immunoSEQ multiplex PCR; TCRdb's copy keeps in-frame clones and lacks some. This table has roughly 60,000 clones, more than 85% appearing once. The sample comprised PBMCs. The receptors stem from a woman in her twenties or thirties in good health and CMV-seronegative. CDR3s include the opening cysteine and the closing phenylalanine or tryptophan. D genes are given only for firm matches. The size field is filled for only some rows; it gives once, few, many or a size class.

j_call | v_call | clone_size | d_call | cdr3_nt | cdr3_aa
TRBJ2-1 | TRBV5-6 | NA | TRBD2 | TGTGCCAGCAGCTTGGGACTAGCGGGAGAGCAGTTCTTC | CASSLGLAGEQFF
TRBJ2-7 | TRBV9 | NA | NA | TGTGCCAGCAGCGTAGGGTGGGCCTCCTACGAGCAGTACTTC | CASSVGWASYEQYF
TRBJ1-2 | TRBV19 | NA | TRBD1 | TGTGCCAGTAGCGAAACAGGGGTCGACTATGGCTACACCTTC | CASSETGVDYGYTF
TRBJ2-4 | TRBV28 | NA | NA | TGTGCCAGCAGTTCCTCCAGGGGAAACATTCAGTACTTC | CASSSSRGNIQYF
TRBJ2-3 | TRBV5-1 | once | NA | TGCGCCAGCAGCTCCGGGGGCACAGATACGCAGTATTTT | CASSSGGTDTQYF
TRBJ2-7 | TRBV18 | NA | TRBD2 | TGTGCCAGCTCACCATCGGGACTAGGCTACGAGCAGTACTTC | CASSPSGLGYEQYF
TRBJ2-7 | TRBV27 | few | NA | TGTGCCAGCAGCTTAAGGGGGATGACTAGCCACTACGAGCAGTACTTC | CASSLRGMTSHYEQYF
TRBJ2-6 | TRBV7-9 | NA | NA | TGTGCCAGCAGTCAACGAGGGGACATATATCTCTCTGGGGCCAACGTCCTGACTTTC | CASSQRGDIYLSGANVLTF
TRBJ1-1 | TRBV5-1 | NA | NA | TGCGCCAGCAGCTTGACCTACGTAGGGGGAGGGGCTGAAGCTTTCTTT | CASSLTYVGGGAEAFF
TRBJ1-5 | TRBV5-4 | NA | NA | TGTGCCAGCAGCTTGGATAATAGCAATCAGCCCCAGCATTTT | CASSLDNSNQPQHF
TRBJ2-3 | TRBV11-3 | NA | TRBD1 | TGTGCCAGCAGCTCCACGGGACAGGGGTTAGGAGATACGCAGTATTTT | CASSSTGQGLGDTQYF
TRBJ1-2 | TRBV27 | NA | NA | TGTGCCAGCACCAATAACCCCACAGGGTTGAATGGCTACACCTTC | CASTNNPTGLNGYTF
TRBJ1-1 | TRBV10-3 | NA | TRBD1 | TGTGCCACCGGACAGGGGATGAACACTGAAGCTTTCTTT | CATGQGMNTEAFF
TRBJ1-2 | TRBV30 | NA | NA | TGTGCCTGGAGGGCAGGGGCGATCTATGGCTACACCTTC | CAWRAGAIYGYTF
TRBJ2-3 | TRBV4-1 | NA | NA | TGCGCCAGCAGCCAAGATCCCGCACTACCTAGCACAGATACGCAGTATTTT | CASSQDPALPSTDTQYF
TRBJ2-5 | TRBV6-1 | NA | NA | TGTGCCAGCACCATAGGTCCCAGGGGAGAGACCCAGTACTTC | CASTIGPRGETQYF
TRBJ1-3 | TRBV28 | NA | TRBD1 | TGTGCCAGCAGTTTGGGAGGACAGGTGCAAAAAGGGACTGGAAACACCATATATTTT | CASSLGGQVQKGTGNTIYF
TRBJ2-5 | TRBV11-2 | NA | TRBD1 | TGTGCCAGCAGCTTAGAGCGGGGGACAGGGAAAGAGACCCAGTACTTC | CASSLERGTGKETQYF
TRBJ1-2 | TRBV27 | NA | NA | TGTGCCAGCAGTTTAACAGAAAACTATGGCTACACCTTC | CASSLTENYGYTF